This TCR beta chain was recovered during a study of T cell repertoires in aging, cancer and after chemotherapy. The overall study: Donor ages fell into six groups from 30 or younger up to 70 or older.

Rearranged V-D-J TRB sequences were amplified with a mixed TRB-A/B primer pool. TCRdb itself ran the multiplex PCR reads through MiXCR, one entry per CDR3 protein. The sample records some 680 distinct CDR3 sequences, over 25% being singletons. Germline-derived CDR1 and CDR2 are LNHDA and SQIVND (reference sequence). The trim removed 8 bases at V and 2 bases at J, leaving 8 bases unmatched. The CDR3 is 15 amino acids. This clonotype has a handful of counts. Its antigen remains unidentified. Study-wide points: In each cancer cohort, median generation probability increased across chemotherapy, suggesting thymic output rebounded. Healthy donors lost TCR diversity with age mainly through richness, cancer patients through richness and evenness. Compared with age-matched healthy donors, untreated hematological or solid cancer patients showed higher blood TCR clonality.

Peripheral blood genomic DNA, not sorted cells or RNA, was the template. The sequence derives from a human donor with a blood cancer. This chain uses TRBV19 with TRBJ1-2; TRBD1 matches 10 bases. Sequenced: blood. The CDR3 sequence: CASQDMGQGNYGYTF. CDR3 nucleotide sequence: TGTGCCAGTCAAGACATGGGACAGGGGAACTATGGCTACACCTTC. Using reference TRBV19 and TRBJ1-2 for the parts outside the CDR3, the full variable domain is DGGITQSPKYLFRKEGQNVTLSCEQNLNHDAMYWYRQDPGQGLRLIYYSQIVNDFQKGDIAEGYSVSREKKESFPLTVTSAQKNPTAFYLCASQDMGQGNYGYTFGSGTRLTVV.